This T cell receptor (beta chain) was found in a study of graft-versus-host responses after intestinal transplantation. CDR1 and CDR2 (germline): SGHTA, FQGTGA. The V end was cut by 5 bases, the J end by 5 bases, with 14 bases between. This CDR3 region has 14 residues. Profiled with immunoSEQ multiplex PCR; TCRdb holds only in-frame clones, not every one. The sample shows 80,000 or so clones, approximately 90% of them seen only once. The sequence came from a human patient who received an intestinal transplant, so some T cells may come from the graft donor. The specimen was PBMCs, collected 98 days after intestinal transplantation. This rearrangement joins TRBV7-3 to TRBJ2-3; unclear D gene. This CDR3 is CASSPGPYGDTQYF. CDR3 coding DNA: TGTGCCAGCAGCCCCGGACCCTACGGAGATACGCAGTATTTT. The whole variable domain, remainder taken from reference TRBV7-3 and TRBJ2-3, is GAGVSQTPSNKVTEKGKYVELRCDPISGHTALYWYRQSLGQGPEFLIYFQGTGAADDSGLPNDRFFAVRPEGSVSTLKIQRTERGDSAVYLCASSPGPYGDTQYFGPGTRLTVL.